The 31 T cell receptor beta chains presented below share a single source sample, sequenced in a study of blood T cells in healthy people across ages. PCR was performed a second time for about 7 to 11 cycles using a sample-barcoded 5' primer and a J-beta primer mix. TCRdb recomputed calls from the 5' RACE reads with MiXCR, one row per CDR3 protein. The table has around 1.5 million distinct CDR3 sequences, 42% seen once. Sequenced material: blood. The receptors were sampled from a woman aged 18 to 35 in good health.

The chain is built from TRBV28 and TRBJ2-1; D is uncertain. The CDR3 has 13 amino acids. Germline CDR1 is MDHEN and CDR2 is SYDVKM. Trimming removed 7 bases from V and 4 bases from J, with 11 bases in between. The CDR3 here is CASIARSYNEQFF. The CDR3 DNA follows: TGTGCCAGCATTGCCCGATCATACAATGAGCAGTTCTTC. Full variable domain (missing parts from reference TRBV28 and TRBJ2-1): DVKVTQSSRYLVKRTGEKVFLECVQDMDHENMFWYRQDPGLGLRLIYFSYDVKMKEKGDIPEGYSVSREKKERFSLILESASTNQTSMYLCASIARSYNEQFFGPGTRLTVL.

At least ten counts were recorded for this clonotype. The chain combines TRBV14 with TRBJ1-2; TRBD1 matches at 11 bases. The germline V gene has CDR1 SGHDN and CDR2 FVKESK. The CDR3 is 13 residues long. J was trimmed by 8 bases and V by 4 bases; bases with no gene match: 3. CDR3: CASSPRTGGGYTF. As DNA, the CDR3 is TGTGCCAGCAGCCCCCGGACAGGGGGCGGCTACACCTTC.

In its sample, this clonotype was seen once. The genes are TRBV20-1 and TRBJ2-1; perhaps TRBD2 as D (5 bases). V was trimmed by 3 bases and J by 7 bases, leaving 13 bases between them. This CDR3 comprises 13 residues. Germline V lookup: CDR1 DFQATT, CDR2 SNEGSKA (reference sequence). CDR3 protein: CSASSFRGNEQFF. The CDR3 DNA is TGCAGTGCTAGTTCATTTCGCGGGAATGAGCAGTTCTTC.

A few counts support this clonotype. The V call is TRBV2, the J call TRBJ2-3; TRBD2 matches 9 bases. The CDR3 spans 11 residues. Trimming at V came to 7 bases and at J to 8 bases, leaving 1 base not matched to a gene. Germline loops: CDR1 SNHLY, CDR2 FYNNEI. CDR3 coding DNA: TGTGCCAGCAAAGCGGGGGGTACGCAGTATTTT. Its protein product is CASKAGGTQYF.

The chain links TRBV7-2 to TRBJ2-7, with D unresolved. Trimming left V 1 base short and J 5 bases short, with 15 bases between. The CDR3 has 15 amino acids. The germline V gene encodes CDR1 SGHTA and CDR2 FQGNSA. CDR3 region: CASSLGAFHGDEQYF. The CDR3 coding sequence is TGTGCCAGCAGCTTAGGGGCCTTCCATGGCGACGAGCAGTACTTC.

This clonotype has only a few counts. V is TRBV7-9 and J is TRBJ2-7, with 9 bases aligning to TRBD1. The germline V gene has CDR1 SEHNR and CDR2 FQNEAQ (reference sequence). This CDR3 contains 15 residues. With V trimmed by 5 bases and J by 2 bases, 7 bases remained unmatched. CDR3 sequence: CASSLGQGTPYEQYF. The DNA of the CDR3 is TGTGCCAGCAGCCTCGGACAGGGGACCCCCTACGAGCAGTACTTC.

This clonotype has more than one count but fewer than ten. This sequence joins TRBV7-2 and TRBJ2-7, with a weak D call TRBD1 (6 bases). In germline, CDR1 is SGHTA, CDR2 FQGNSA. The CDR3 is 15 residues long. V lost 3 bases, J lost 0 bases, and 12 bases lay in between. Written as DNA, the CDR3 is TGTGCCAGCAGCTTTGGGGGCGCCCTCTCCTACGAGCAGTACTTC. Its protein product is CASSFGGALSYEQYF.

This clonotype was counted a few times. The chain recombines TRBV10-1 with TRBJ2-1; 10 bases line up with TRBD2. CDR3 length: 17 amino acids. Germline V CDR1 and CDR2: WNHNN, SYGVQD (reference sequence). After removal of 3 bases from V and 7 bases from J, the junction contained 12 bases not matched to a gene. CDR3 sequence reads: CASSDPTTSGELNEQFF. In nucleotides, the CDR3 is TGCGCCAGCAGTGATCCTACCACTAGCGGGGAGCTTAATGAGCAGTTCTTC.

This clonotype showed up just a few times. The chain is built from TRBV5-1 and TRBJ1-1; no clear D. The CDR3 covers 12 residues. Trimming removed 4 bases from V and 7 bases from J, with 11 bases in between. Germline CDR1 reads SGHRS; CDR2 reads YFSETQ. The CDR3 nucleotides read TGCGCCAGCAGCCCGGATCACATTGAAGCTTTCTTT. As protein: CASSPDHIEAFF.

This clonotype was detected a few times. This rearrangement joins TRBV12-3 or TRBV12-4 to TRBJ2-5; unclear D gene. There are 15 residues in the CDR3. V lost 7 bases, J lost 1 base, and 16 bases lay in between. The chain's CDR3 is CASTRRTTFQETQYF. The CDR3 DNA sequence: TGTGCCAGCACCCGCAGGACCACGTTCCAAGAGACCCAGTACTTC.

This clonotype was counted a few times. The V gene is TRBV3-1, the J gene TRBJ2-7; 9 nucleotides agree with TRBD1. V gave up 4 bases and J gave up 6 bases; unmatched junction bases: 7. Germline assignment: CDR1 LGHDT and CDR2 YNNKEL (reference sequence). The CDR3 is 14 amino acids. CDR3 loop: CASSPSTGGREQYF. In DNA, the CDR3 is TGTGCCAGCAGCCCTTCGACAGGGGGACGCGAGCAGTACTTC.

This clonotype was counted only a few times. The chain uses TRBV20-1 and TRBJ2-5, with D perhaps matching TRBD2 (5 bases). This CDR3 has 14 amino acids. V lost 0 bases, J lost 5 bases, and 13 bases lay in between. CDR1 and CDR2 (germline): DFQATT, SNEGSKA (reference sequence). DNA of the CDR3: TGCAGTGCTAGAGAGGGCGGGCCTAGTGAGACCCAGTACTTC. This gives the protein CSAREGGPSETQYF.

This rearrangement joins TRBV5-5 to TRBJ1-2, with 9 bases aligning to TRBD1. CDR1 and CDR2 (germline): SGHKS, YYEKEE (reference sequence). Unmatched junction bases numbered 7, after V lost 4 bases and J lost 6 bases. This CDR3 has 14 residues. In DNA form, the CDR3 reads TGTGCCAGCAGCCCAGGACAGGGGAGGGATGGCTACACCTTC. This encodes CASSPGQGRDGYTF.

The rearrangement joins TRBV11-2 to TRBJ2-7, with 9 bases lining up with TRBD2. The CDR3 has 15 residues. The J segment lost 2 bases and the V segment lost 5 bases, leaving 7 bases of the junction unmatched. The V gene's germline CDR1 is SGHAT and CDR2 FQNNGV. Here the CDR3 DNA reads TGTGCCAGCAGCAAAACCGGGACTAGCCCCTACGAGCAGTACTTC. Translation: CASSKTGTSPYEQYF.

The CDR3: CASSPGTGLSTGELFF. CDR3 nucleotide sequence: TGCGCCAGCAGCCCAGGGACAGGGCTGAGCACCGGGGAGCTGTTTTTT. The J gene is TRBJ2-2, the V gene TRBV4-1, with 9 bases fitting TRBD1. The CDR3 runs to 16 residues. Germline V gene sequence: CDR1 MGHRA, CDR2 YSYEKL. Losses at the gene ends were 4 bases for V and 4 bases for J; bases not matched to a gene: 7.

This chain's CDR3 is CASSHQGQGYLSGANVLTF. The CDR3 DNA sequence: TGTGCCAGCAGCCACCAAGGGCAGGGCTACCTCTCTGGGGCCAACGTCCTGACTTTC. This chain connects TRBV3-1 to TRBJ2-6; tentatively, D is TRBD1 (5 bases). CDR1 LGHDT and CDR2 YNNKEL come from the germline V gene (reference sequence). This CDR3 region has 19 residues. V was trimmed by 3 bases and J by 0 bases, leaving 18 bases between them. Based on the CDR3 plus reference TRBV3-1 and TRBJ2-6, the full variable domain is DTAVSQTPKYLVTQMGNDKSIKCEQNLGHDTMYWYKQDSKKFLKIMFSYNNKELIINETVPNRFSPKSPDKAHLNLHINSLELGDSAVYFCASSHQGQGYLSGANVLTFGAGSRLTVL.

This clonotype came up a few times. CDR3 region: CASSLETGAVLEQYF. The DNA of the CDR3 is TGCGCCAGCAGCTTGGAGACAGGGGCCGTTTTAGAGCAGTACTTC. The rearrangement joins TRBV5-1 to TRBJ2-7; 8 nucleotides match TRBD1. This CDR3 has 15 residues. Trimming took 0 bases from V and 7 from J; bases not matched to a gene: 9. Germline V lookup: CDR1 SGHRS, CDR2 YFSETQ. The complete variable domain, with remaining parts taken from reference TRBV5-1 and TRBJ2-7, reads KAGVTQTPRYLIKTRGQQVTLSCSPISGHRSVSWYQQTPGQGLQFLFEYFSETQRNKGNFPGRFSGRQFSNSRSEMNVSTLELGDSALYLCASSLETGAVLEQYFGPGTRLTVT.

The chain combines TRBV7-2 with TRBJ2-5, with 9 positions matching TRBD1. V was pared by 5 bases and J by 4 bases, with 8 bases of the junction left unmatched. The CDR3 spans 15 residues. The germline V gene encodes CDR1 SGHTA and CDR2 FQGNSA. CDR3 sequence: CASSVQGARGETQYF. DNA of the CDR3: TGTGCCAGCAGCGTACAGGGGGCGAGAGGAGAGACCCAGTACTTC.

There are a few counts of this clonotype. The chain links TRBV28 to TRBJ2-3, with TRBD2 identical over 12 bases. J was trimmed by 5 bases and V by 3 bases; bases with no gene match: 6. This CDR3 is 16 amino acids long. Germline CDR1 is MDHEN and CDR2 is SYDVKM. The CDR3 DNA follows: TGTGCCAGCAGTTTGGGACTAGCGGGTGGCCAAGATACGCAGTATTTT. Translation gives CASSLGLAGGQDTQYF.

A single count supports this clonotype. The chain is built from TRBV20-1 and TRBJ2-4; TRBD1 agrees at 7 bases. Matching the DNA end better, TRBJ2-7 makes the J call doubtful. Germline lookup yields CDR1 DFQATT and CDR2 SNEGSKA (reference sequence). The CDR3 extends over 14 amino acids. The CDR3 protein is CSALDRVTAYEQYF. CDR3 in DNA: TGCAGTGCGCTAGACAGGGTGACAGCCTACGAGCAGTACTTC.

The chain uses TRBV20-1 and TRBJ2-7, with D maybe TRBD2 (6 bases). The V and J ends lost 3 bases and 3 bases respectively, with 12 bases between them. Germline values: CDR1 DFQATT, CDR2 SNEGSKA (reference sequence). The CDR3 loop spans 13 amino acids. CDR3 protein: CSASGGRFYEQYF. CDR3 DNA sequence: TGCAGTGCTAGCGGGGGTCGATTCTACGAGCAGTACTTC.

The rearrangement joins TRBV7-8 to TRBJ2-7; TRBD2 aligns across 10 bases. Per the germline V gene, CDR1 is SGHVS and CDR2 is FQNEAQ. This CDR3 is 19 amino acids long. The V segment lost 5 bases and the J segment 0 bases; nucleotides outside the gene matches: 16. In DNA, the CDR3 is TGTGCCAGCAGCCGACAACTTAATGAAGCGGGGGGGAGCTCCTACGAGCAGTACTTC. Translated, it gives CASSRQLNEAGGSSYEQYF.

V gene TRBV6-1 combines with J gene TRBJ1-2; 7 bases fit TRBD1. The CDR3 has 14 amino acids. The germline V gene has CDR1 MNHNS and CDR2 SASEGT. V trimming: 6 bases; J trimming: 0 bases; junction bases outside the gene matches: 4. The CDR3 protein is CASRWDSTNYGYTF. The CDR3 DNA reads TGTGCCAGCAGATGGGACAGCACTAACTATGGCTACACCTTC.

The chain employs TRBV25-1 and TRBJ1-2; D is uncertain. The CDR3 is 10 amino acids. The V end was cut by 7 bases, the J end by 5 bases, with 5 bases between. Germline CDR1 MGHDK, CDR2 SYGVNS. CDR3: CASTVYGYTF. CDR3 DNA sequence: TGTGCCAGCACTGTGTATGGCTACACCTTC.

The chain combines TRBV29-1 with TRBJ2-1; TRBD2 is a possible D gene (7 bases). The CDR3 has 14 amino acids. Germline lookup yields CDR1 SQVTM and CDR2 ANQGSEA. The V end lost 8 bases, the J end lost 4 bases, and 18 bases lay between the germline ends. The chain's CDR3 is CSLNGGALYNEQFF. The CDR3 nucleotides read TGCAGCTTGAATGGGGGGGCCCTTTACAATGAGCAGTTCTTC.

In this sample, this clonotype turned up a few times. The V gene is TRBV4-1, the J gene TRBJ2-7; D ambiguous. TRBJ2-5 explains the end of the DNA better; the J call may be wrong. The CDR3 sequence is 14 residues long. Germline-derived CDR1 and CDR2 are MGHRA and YSYEKL. This CDR3 reads CASSHFFGKETQYF. The CDR3 nucleotides are TGCGCCAGCAGCCATTTCTTTGGGAAAGAGACCCAGTACTTC.

The chain combines TRBV9 with TRBJ2-3; no clear D gene. The V gene's germline CDR1 is SGDLS and CDR2 YYNGEE. The ends were cut back, 4 bases at V and 4 bases at J, with 7 bases in the middle. This CDR3 is built from 12 residues. The CDR3 nucleotides read TGTGCCAGCAGCCCCCATTCAGATACGCAGTATTTT. This translates into CASSPHSDTQYF.

The J gene is TRBJ1-2, the V gene TRBV28, with D uncertain. The CDR3 contains 14 residues. V was cut by 5 bases and J by 4 bases, with 14 bases left in between. The germline gives CDR1 MDHEN, CDR2 SYDVKM. The CDR3 DNA is TGTGCCAGCAGTCCTACGGGTCCCCTCTATGGCTACACCTTC. Translation gives CASSPTGPLYGYTF.

This clonotype was counted only a few times. The genes are TRBV20-1 and TRBJ2-7; D perhaps matches TRBD2 (6 bases). The length of the CDR3 is 16 residues. The germline CDR1 and CDR2 sequences are DFQATT and SNEGSKA (reference sequence). V was trimmed by 3 bases and J by 4 bases, leaving 22 bases between them. In DNA form, the CDR3 reads TGCAGTGCTAGGGGAGGAACCGGCCAAAGACTTTACGAGCAGTACTTC. Amino acids: CSARGGTGQRLYEQYF.

The chain employs TRBV12-3 or TRBV12-4 and TRBJ1-2; D gene uncertain. This CDR3 spans 15 amino acids. Deletions cut 2 bases from V and 2 bases from J, with 12 bases between. This chain's CDR3 is CASSLSAAKNYGYTF. DNA for the CDR3: TGTGCCAGCAGTTTATCGGCGGCAAAAAACTATGGCTACACCTTC.

This clonotype appeared a few times. CDR3 coding DNA: TGTGCCAGCAGCTTCCAAGCGGGGTTAAGCACAGATACGCAGTATTTT. Protein product: CASSFQAGLSTDTQYF. The chain joins TRBV7-2 to TRBJ2-3, with 7 bases fitting TRBD2. The CDR3 extends over 16 amino acids. V was pared by 3 bases and J by 0 bases, with 6 bases of the junction left unmatched. Per the germline V gene, CDR1 is SGHTA and CDR2 is FQGNSA.